A selection of T cell receptor beta chains follows, all from one sample in a study of cytomegalovirus exposure and HLA in healthy donors. Profiled with immunoSEQ multiplex PCR; TCRdb holds only in-frame clones, not every one. Among about 110,000 clones listed, around 74% were seen once. The sequenced material came from PBMCs. The receptors stem from a woman in her thirties or forties in good health and CMV-seropositive. The CDR3 runs from the conserved cysteine through the conserved F or W. D genes are given only for firm matches. The size of a clone is reported for some rows only, either as once, few or many, or as a class for expanded clones.

length	size	V	J	D	CDR3	DNA
15	once	TRBV6-5	TRBJ2-5	-	CASSYQGTVQETQYF	TGTGCCAGCAGTTACCAGGGGACCGTCCAAGAGACCCAGTACTTC
14	-	TRBV7-9	TRBJ1-2	TRBD1	CASSPRTGPHGYTF	TGTGCCAGCAGCCCTCGGACAGGCCCACATGGCTACACCTTC
12	-	TRBV30	TRBJ1-2	-	CAWSRRGYGYTF	TGTGCCTGGAGTAGGCGGGGCTATGGCTACACCTTC
14	-	TRBV30	TRBJ1-5	TRBD1	CAWKRQGSGQPQHF	TGTGCCTGGAAGAGACAGGGGAGCGGTCAGCCCCAGCATTTT
14	-	TRBV19	TRBJ2-7	TRBD1	CASSTGTGGHEQYF	TGTGCCAGTAGCACCGGGACAGGGGGCCACGAGCAGTACTTC
15	once	TRBV7-3	TRBJ1-2	-	CASSLRAGANYGYTF	TGTGCCAGCAGCTTAAGGGCGGGAGCTAACTATGGCTACACCTTC
16	-	TRBV7-6	TRBJ2-7	TRBD2	CASSQPRGGRDYEQYF	TGTGCCAGCAGCCAACCCCGGGGGGGCAGGGATTACGAGCAGTACTTC
15	-	TRBV27	TRBJ1-2	TRBD1	CASSPHTGQGYGYTF	TGTGCCAGCAGTCCACATACCGGACAGGGATATGGCTACACCTTC
14	once	TRBV7-9	TRBJ2-2	TRBD1	CASTGQGYTGELFF	TGTGCCAGTACCGGACAGGGCTACACCGGGGAGCTGTTTTTT
17	few	TRBV18	TRBJ1-6	TRBD1	CASSYYQPGQGNSPLHF	TGTGCCAGCTCGTACTATCAGCCGGGACAGGGGAATTCACCCCTCCACTTT
15	-	TRBV9	TRBJ2-2	-	CASSANPTTSGELFF	TGTGCCAGCAGCGCAAACCCGACGACATCCGGGGAGCTGTTTTTT
16	-	TRBV19	TRBJ1-6	-	CASSSPGQSYNSPLHF	TGTGCCAGTAGTTCTCCCGGACAGTCCTATAATTCACCCCTCCACTTT
15	-	TRBV7-2	TRBJ1-6	TRBD1	CASSLTGGENSPLHF	TGTGCCAGCAGCTTGACAGGGGGCGAGAATTCACCCCTCCACTTT
15	-	TRBV18	TRBJ2-1	TRBD1	CASSPGTGNYNEQFF	TGTGCCAGCTCGCCCGGGACAGGGAACTACAATGAGCAGTTCTTC
15	-	TRBV18	TRBJ1-1	TRBD1	CASSPTRQGVTEAFF	TGTGCCAGCTCACCAACGAGACAGGGGGTCACTGAAGCTTTCTTT
17	-	TRBV25-1	TRBJ1-2	-	CASSEYLRAVGNYGYTF	TGTGCCAGCAGTGAATATCTCAGGGCGGTAGGGAACTATGGCTACACCTTC
11	-	TRBV5-6	TRBJ2-7	-	CASSTGQREYF	TGTGCCAGCAGCACCGGACAGAGGGAGTACTTC
17	-	TRBV7-8	TRBJ1-5	TRBD1	CASSLIKAGGFDQPQHF	TGTGCCAGCAGCTTAATCAAGGCAGGGGGATTCGATCAGCCCCAGCATTTT
19	-	TRBV18	TRBJ2-5	TRBD2	CASSPLGVVSSGVRETQYF	TGTGCCAGCTCACCCCTAGGGGTGGTGTCTAGCGGGGTCCGGGAGACCCAGTACTTC
17	-	TRBV19	TRBJ1-6	-	CASSSHAGSSYNSPLHF	TGTGCCAGTAGTAGCCACGCCGGGAGCTCCTATAATTCACCCCTCCACTTT
14	-	TRBV5-5	TRBJ2-1	TRBD1	CASSSGQPNNEQFF	TGTGCCAGCAGCTCGGGACAGCCAAACAATGAGCAGTTCTTC
14	-	TRBV5-4	TRBJ1-2	-	CASSLGLRSYGYTF	TGTGCCAGCAGCTTGGGGCTCCGTTCCTATGGCTACACCTTC
13	once	TRBV28	TRBJ2-3	-	CASSPPLGNTQYF	TGTGCCAGCAGCCCCCCGCTAGGAAACACGCAGTATTTT
15	-	TRBV6-5	TRBJ2-7	-	CASSYSSRTHYEQYF	TGTGCCAGCAGTTACTCGAGCAGGACACACTACGAGCAGTACTTC
17	-	TRBV18	TRBJ1-2	-	CASSPPQVNRPNYGYTF	TGTGCCAGCTCACCACCGCAGGTTAACAGGCCAAACTATGGCTACACCTTC
13	-	TRBV29-1	TRBJ2-7	-	CSVGAGKAYEQYF	TGCAGCGTTGGGGCAGGGAAAGCCTACGAGCAGTACTTC
13	once	TRBV30	TRBJ2-5	-	CAWEHGSQETQYF	TGTGCCTGGGAGCACGGTTCCCAAGAGACCCAGTACTTC
15	-	TRBV4-2	TRBJ1-2	TRBD1	CASSQDTGGDYGYTF	TGTGCCAGCAGCCAAGATACAGGGGGCGACTATGGCTACACCTTC
12	many	TRBV7-9	TRBJ2-7	-	CASSLETTQQYF	TGTGCCAGCAGCTTAGAGACTACGCAGCAGTACTTC